Presented here are 31 T cell receptor beta chains from one specimen sequenced in a study of brain T cells in children with intractable seizures. Sequencing was performed with immunoSEQ multiplex PCR; in TCRdb, only in-frame clones are kept and a portion is missing. The sample lists tens of thousands of clones; more than 85% were seen once. Sequencing used peripheral blood, obtained at surgery. The receptors come from a boy in the first two years of life with tuberous sclerosis and intractable seizures.

This clone came up once. This sequence joins TRBV7-2 and TRBJ2-7, with 8 bases matching TRBD2. After removal of 5 bases from V and 6 bases from J, the junction contained 9 bases not matched to a gene. CDR3 size: 14 residues. Per germline, CDR1 SGHTA and CDR2 FQGNSA. This CDR3 reads CASSPPGGGREQYF. The CDR3 coding sequence is TGTGCCAGCAGCCCCCCTGGCGGGGGGCGCGAGCAGTACTTC.

The CDR3 bases are TGTGCCAGCAGCCTACAACAGGGGGCCTACTATGGCTACACCTTC. This sequence encodes CASSLQQGAYYGYTF. This sequence joins TRBV2 and TRBJ1-2, with TRBD1 identical over 9 bases. CDR1 is SNHLY and CDR2 is FYNNEI in the germline V gene. V gave up 6 bases and J gave up 3 bases; unmatched junction bases: 8. There are 15 residues in the CDR3.

The CDR3 reads CASSSHGGMNTEAFF. CDR3 nucleotide sequence: TGTGCCAGCAGTTCCCATGGAGGGATGAACACTGAAGCTTTCTTT. This chain links TRBV27 with TRBJ1-1, with D unclear. The ends were cut back, 4 bases at V and 0 bases at J, with 12 bases in the middle. Germline assignment: CDR1 MNHEY and CDR2 SMNVEV (reference sequence). The CDR3 is 15 amino acids.

The rearrangement uses TRBV7-8 and TRBJ1-4; D call uncertain. V was cut by 3 bases and J by 7 bases, with 12 bases left in between. The CDR3 is 14 amino acids. Per the germline V gene, CDR1 is SGHVS and CDR2 is FQNEAQ. The CDR3 nucleotides are TGTGCCAGCAGCTTTAAACGGTCGGGTGAAAAACTGTTTTTT. As protein: CASSFKRSGEKLFF.

The chain uses TRBV4-1 and TRBJ1-1; tentative D call: TRBD1 (5 bases). Germline CDR1 reads MGHRA; CDR2 reads YSYEKL. The CDR3 totals 13 residues. Trimming removed 1 base from V and 8 bases from J, with 11 bases in between. This CDR3 reads CASSQGVGQEAFF. The CDR3 DNA is TGCGCCAGCAGCCAAGGAGTGGGGCAGGAAGCTTTCTTT.

V and J are TRBV7-3 and TRBJ2-3; D is undetermined. Germline CDR1 reads SGHTA; CDR2 reads FQGTGA. The V gene lost 0 bases and the J gene lost 3 bases, with 4 bases spanning the gap. CDR3 length: 13 amino acids. DNA of the CDR3: TGTGCCAGCAGCTTAACAACTACAGATACGCAGTATTTT. This encodes CASSLTTTDTQYF. Complete variable domain (other parts from reference TRBV7-3 and TRBJ2-3): GAGVSQTPSNKVTEKGKYVELRCDPISGHTALYWYRQSLGQGPEFLIYFQGTGAADDSGLPNDRFFAVRPEGSVSTLKIQRTERGDSAVYLCASSLTTTDTQYFGPGTRLTVL.

The V and J genes are TRBV5-1 and TRBJ2-5, with TRBD2 as a possible D gene (5 bases). V lost 2 bases, J lost 3 bases, and 11 bases lay in between. This CDR3 region has 14 residues. From germline, CDR1 is SGHRS and CDR2 YFSETQ. CDR3 sequence (DNA): TGCGCCAGCAGCTTCCCCGGGGAAGAAGAGACCCAGTACTTC. Translation: CASSFPGEEETQYF. Complete variable domain (other parts from reference TRBV5-1 and TRBJ2-5): KAGVTQTPRYLIKTRGQQVTLSCSPISGHRSVSWYQQTPGQGLQFLFEYFSETQRNKGNFPGRFSGRQFSNSRSEMNVSTLELGDSALYLCASSFPGEEETQYFGPGTRLLVL.

This chain connects TRBV5-1 to TRBJ1-6; D gene unclear. The V end lost 0 bases, the J end lost 8 bases, and 9 bases lay between the germline ends. The CDR3 loop spans 14 amino acids. Germline-derived CDR1 and CDR2 are SGHRS and YFSETQ. CDR3 sequence reads: CASSLDPGDSPLHF. CDR3 nucleotide sequence: TGCGCCAGCAGCTTGGACCCTGGGGATTCACCCCTCCACTTT.

The V and J genes are TRBV7-3 and TRBJ1-2; 9 nucleotides match TRBD1. Germline-derived CDR1 and CDR2 are SGHTA and FQGTGA. Unmatched junction bases numbered 5, after V lost 5 bases and J lost 7 bases. This CDR3 contains 13 residues. The CDR3 sequence is CASSRDRESGYTF. The CDR3, as DNA: TGTGCCAGCAGCCGGGACAGGGAGAGTGGCTACACCTTC.

The J gene is TRBJ2-1, the V gene TRBV11-3, with TRBD1 matching 10 bases. The germline gives CDR1 SGHNT, CDR2 YENEEA. The CDR3 is 15 amino acids. V was clipped by 4 bases and J by 6 bases; unmatched bases: 6. CDR3 DNA sequence: TGTGCCAGCAGCTACCGGGACAGGGGAGGCAATGAGCAGTTCTTC. This gives the protein CASSYRDRGGNEQFF.

The chain uses TRBV7-8 and TRBJ2-1; D is unclear. The CDR3 length is 13 residues. Deletions cut 7 bases from V and 5 bases from J, with 12 bases between. CDR1 SGHVS and CDR2 FQNEAQ come from the germline V gene. The CDR3: CASTVTLDNEQFF. DNA of the CDR3: TGTGCCAGCACCGTTACGTTAGACAATGAGCAGTTCTTC.

In its sample, this clone was seen once. The chain employs TRBV4-1 and TRBJ1-4, with 8 positions matching TRBD1. V dropped 3 bases and J dropped 6; count of bases not matched to a gene: 6. This CDR3 comprises 15 residues. Germline CDR1 reads MGHRA; CDR2 reads YSYEKL. The DNA of the CDR3 is TGCGCCAGCAGCCACGTTGGACAGGGAGATGAAAAACTGTTTTTT. Amino acids: CASSHVGQGDEKLFF.

The rearrangement joins TRBV7-9 to TRBJ1-4; 10 nucleotides line up with TRBD1. With V trimmed by 5 bases and J by 7 bases, 7 bases remained unmatched. The CDR3 contains 15 residues. Looked up from germline, CDR1 is SEHNR and CDR2 is FQNEAQ (reference sequence). CDR3 in DNA: TGTGCCAGCAGCCCCCAAGGGACAGGGGTTGAAAAACTGTTTTTT. This encodes CASSPQGTGVEKLFF.

This clone was counted a few times. This chain connects TRBV4-1 to TRBJ2-7; D tentatively reads TRBD1 or TRBD2 (5 bases each). The germline V gene encodes CDR1 MGHRA and CDR2 YSYEKL. This CDR3 contains 14 residues. V shed 0 bases and J shed 4 bases, with 10 bases lying between them. The CDR3: CASSQEGEGYEQYF. CDR3 coding DNA: TGCGCCAGCAGCCAAGAGGGAGAGGGGTACGAGCAGTACTTC.

The CDR3 loop is CASSQPGPSYNEQFF. The CDR3 nucleotides read TGCGCCAGCAGCCAACCCGGGCCGTCCTACAATGAGCAGTTCTTC. The chain carries TRBV4-1 and TRBJ2-1, with D hard to call. CDR3 length: 15 residues. Germline CDR1 reads MGHRA; CDR2 reads YSYEKL. Trimming removed 2 bases at V and 1 base at J, with 9 bases between.

J is TRBJ1-1 and V is TRBV5-1; tentative D call: TRBD1 (5 bases). V lost 4 bases, J lost 7 bases, and 20 bases lay in between. Germline V lookup: CDR1 SGHRS, CDR2 YFSETQ. The CDR3 runs 15 residues. Written as DNA, the CDR3 is TGCGCCAGCAGCCCCTCCCACGACAGCCACTATGAAGCTTTCTTT. This translates into CASSPSHDSHYEAFF.

The rearrangement joins TRBV13 to TRBJ1-1, with D unclear. CDR3 length equals 13 residues. Germline-derived CDR1 and CDR2 are PRHDT and FYEKMQ (reference sequence). Trimming pared 2 bases from V and 5 bases from J, leaving 9 bases between. CDR3 protein: CASSLLGWTEAFF. CDR3 bases: TGTGCCAGCAGCTTACTGGGGTGGACTGAAGCTTTCTTT.

Note on this clone: Other DNA sequences of this sample code for an identical CDR3. The genes are TRBV7-9 and TRBJ2-6; possibly TRBD1 for D (5 bases). Germline V lookup: CDR1 SEHNR, CDR2 FQNEAQ (reference sequence). Deletions cut 0 bases from V and 3 bases from J, with 6 bases between. This CDR3 comprises 15 residues. CDR3 DNA: TGTGCCAGCAGCTTAGCGCAGGGTGGGGCCAACGTCCTGACTTTC. This gives the protein CASSLAQGGANVLTF.

The chain has TRBV28 and TRBJ2-3; 8 bases match TRBD1. V lost 3 bases to trimming and J lost 6 bases; unmatched junction nucleotides: 5. The CDR3 loop spans 14 amino acids. Germline-derived CDR1 and CDR2 are MDHEN and SYDVKM. As DNA, the CDR3 is TGTGCCAGCAGTTTGGATCAGGGGGCGGATACGCAGTATTTT. Its protein is CASSLDQGADTQYF.

This clone came up once. The chain joins TRBV18 to TRBJ1-1; no firm D call. Germline CDR1 and CDR2: KGHSH and LQKENI. The CDR3 consists of 16 residues. V was clipped by 3 bases and J by 1 base, with 15 bases between them. CDR3 nucleotide sequence: TGTGCCAGCTCACCCTATGTAGTCGGATCGAACACTGAAGCTTTCTTT. The encoded protein is CASSPYVVGSNTEAFF.

This chain uses TRBV4-2 with TRBJ2-2; D ambiguous. The CDR3 runs to 15 residues. V dropped 1 base and J dropped 1 base, with 7 bases sitting between them. Germline V gene data show CDR1 as LGHNA and CDR2 as YNFKEQ. The CDR3 DNA reads as TGTGCCAGCAGCCAAGTAGTCGAGAACACCGGGGAGCTGTTTTTT. This translates into CASSQVVENTGELFF.

This chain connects TRBV27 to TRBJ1-2; TRBD1 matches 8 bases. Trimming took 6 bases from V and 3 from J; bases not matched to a gene: 12. The CDR3 runs to 16 residues. From germline, CDR1 is MNHEY and CDR2 SMNVEV (reference sequence). The CDR3 here is CASSLTARTGHYGYTF. DNA of the CDR3: TGTGCCAGCAGCCTTACCGCCAGGACAGGGCACTATGGCTACACCTTC.

The chain couples TRBV27 to TRBJ1-1; no clear D gene. Germline-derived CDR1 and CDR2 are MNHEY and SMNVEV (reference sequence). The CDR3 covers 15 residues. The germline V and J ends were trimmed by 6 bases and 1 base, with 15 bases remaining between them. The CDR3 is CASRAARKGNTEAFF. CDR3 in DNA: TGTGCCAGCAGAGCGGCCCGAAAGGGGAACACTGAAGCTTTCTTT.

This clone was found once. The chain joins TRBV28 to TRBJ1-2; perhaps TRBD1 as D (6 bases). Trimming took 1 base from V and 6 from J, leaving 9 bases between them. Germline V gene sequence: CDR1 MDHEN, CDR2 SYDVKM. This CDR3 has 13 amino acids. This chain's CDR3 is CASSLSQGHGYTF. The CDR3 DNA is TGTGCCAGCAGTTTATCACAGGGCCATGGCTACACCTTC.

The chain employs TRBV5-6 and TRBJ2-3; no reliable D call. The CDR3 spans 15 residues. The germline gives CDR1 SGHDT, CDR2 YYEEEE. The V end lost 1 base, the J end lost 2 bases, and 11 bases lay between the germline ends. CDR3 DNA: TGTGCCAGCAGCTTGTCTATGATATTCACAGATACGCAGTATTTT. This sequence encodes CASSLSMIFTDTQYF.

The J gene is TRBJ2-1, the V gene TRBV10-3; a weak D match, TRBD1 (5 bases). Germline CDR1 is ENHRY and CDR2 is SYGVKD. The CDR3 contains 13 residues. Trimming shortened V by 4 bases and J by 7 bases, and 11 bases separated the two germline ends. The DNA for the CDR3 is TGTGCCATCAGTGGGGGCCATCCGAATGAGCAGTTCTTC. It codes for CAISGGHPNEQFF.

Regarding this clone: One end of the junction does not line up with germline, which may come from a read error. The chain uses TRBV12-5 and TRBJ2-7, with D possibly TRBD2 on 6 matching bases. This CDR3 has 17 residues. Germline V gene data show CDR1 as LGHNT and CDR2 as FRNRAP. The CDR3 sequence: CASGLVIGRDPTYGQYF. As DNA, the CDR3 is TGTGCTAGTGGTTTGGTGATCGGGCGGGACCCGACCTACGGGCAGTACTTC.

The CDR3 nucleotides read TGTGCCAGCAGCCCGATCCGGGGGGGAGGTCAAGAGACCCAGTACTTC. This codes for CASSPIRGGGQETQYF. The V gene is TRBV7-6, the J gene TRBJ2-5; TRBD2 aligns across 8 bases. J lost 2 bases, V lost 5 bases, and 10 bases had no gene match. Germline-derived CDR1 and CDR2 are SGHVS and FNYEAQ. CDR3 length: 16 amino acids.

This chain connects TRBV15 to TRBJ2-7, with a possible D match to TRBD2 (6 bases). In germline, CDR1 is LNHNV, CDR2 YYDKDF (reference sequence). Trimming stripped 1 base from V and 3 bases from J, with 19 bases between. The CDR3 is 17 residues long. The CDR3 region has the DNA TGTGCCACCAGCAGAGTCAAGCCGGGGACTTCTCGCTACGAGCAGTACTTC. The encoded protein is CATSRVKPGTSRYEQYF.

CDR3: CAWRGDRVTEAFF. The CDR3 DNA reads as TGTGCCTGGAGGGGGGACAGGGTCACTGAAGCTTTCTTT. The rearrangement links TRBV30 to TRBJ1-1; 9 nucleotides match TRBD1. This CDR3 has 13 residues. CDR1 is GTSNPN, CDR2 SVGIG, per germline (reference sequence). Unmatched junction bases numbered 3, after V lost 3 bases and J lost 4 bases.

The chain joins TRBV7-9 to TRBJ1-4; D might be TRBD1 (5 bases). Germline V gene sequence: CDR1 SEHNR, CDR2 FQNEAQ (reference sequence). This CDR3 contains 16 residues. Trimming stripped 0 bases from V and 0 bases from J, with 8 bases between. CDR3 nucleotides: TGTGCCAGCAGCTTAGCTTTGACAGCAACTAATGAAAAACTGTTTTTT. Its protein product is CASSLALTATNEKLFF.